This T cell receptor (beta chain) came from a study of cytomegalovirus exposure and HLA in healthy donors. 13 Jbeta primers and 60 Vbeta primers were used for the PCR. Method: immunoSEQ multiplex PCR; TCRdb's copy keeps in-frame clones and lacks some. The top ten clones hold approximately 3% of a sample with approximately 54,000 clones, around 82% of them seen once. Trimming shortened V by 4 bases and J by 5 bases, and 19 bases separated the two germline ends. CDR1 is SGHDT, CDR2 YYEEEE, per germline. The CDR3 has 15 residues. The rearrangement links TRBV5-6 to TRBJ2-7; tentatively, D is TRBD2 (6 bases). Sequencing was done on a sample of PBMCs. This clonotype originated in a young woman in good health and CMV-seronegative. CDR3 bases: TGTGCCAGCAGCCAGCCCCCGGGAACGGGGGACGAGCAGTACTTC. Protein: CASSQPPGTGDEQYF. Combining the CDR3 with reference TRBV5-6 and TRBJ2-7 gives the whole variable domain DAGVTQSPTHLIKTRGQQVTLRCSPKSGHDTVSWYQQALGQGPQFIFQYYEEEERQRGNFPDRFSGHQFPNYSSELNVNALLLGDSALYLCASSQPPGTGDEQYFGPGTRLTVT.